This entry lists 14 T cell receptor beta chains sequenced from one sample in a study of metastatic and nonmetastatic thyroid tumors. No patient received treatment before thyroid surgery. TCRdb re-analyzed the PCR reads using MiXCR. This table has just under 45,000 clones, less than 3.5% appearing once. Sequencing was performed on blood. All receptors derive from a female donor with papillary thyroid cancer or a benign thyroid nodule (not recorded which). Some clones in this sample may be carry-over from other donors' samples.

V gene TRBV2 combines with J gene TRBJ2-7; D remains unclear. The V gene's germline CDR1 is SNHLY and CDR2 FYNNEI. Deletions cut 0 bases from V and 3 bases from J, with 6 bases between. This CDR3 has 13 amino acids. The CDR3 loop reads CASSEAGYYEQYF. CDR3 coding DNA: TGTGCCAGCAGTGAAGCTGGGTACTACGAGCAGTACTTC. The full variable domain, rest sourced from reference TRBV2 and TRBJ2-7, is EPEVTQTPSHQVTQMGQEVILRCVPISNHLYFYWYRQILGQKVEFLVSFYNNEISEKSEIFDDQFSVERPDGSNFTLKIRSTKLEDSAMYFCASSEAGYYEQYFGPGTRLTVT.

This clone was counted many times. V usage is TRBV24-1 and J usage is TRBJ2-7; possibly TRBD2 for D (6 bases). Trimming took 4 bases from V and 1 from J, leaving 13 bases between them. The CDR3 has 15 amino acids. The germline gives CDR1 KGHDR, CDR2 SFDVKD. CDR3 nucleotides: TGTGCCACCAGTGACCCTGGACTATTTTCCTACGAGCAGTACTTC. Protein sequence: CATSDPGLFSYEQYF.

This rearrangement joins TRBV28 to TRBJ1-1, with D possibly TRBD1 on 5 matching bases. V shed 10 bases and J shed 4 bases, with 19 bases lying between them. Per germline, CDR1 MDHEN and CDR2 SYDVKM. The CDR3 is 14 amino acids. Here the CDR3 reads CATFFGTGTTEAFF. DNA for the CDR3: TGTGCCACCTTTTTTGGGACGGGGACCACTGAAGCTTTCTTT.

This clone showed up many times. The genes are TRBV3-1 and TRBJ1-1; unclear D gene. The ends were cut back, 2 bases at V and 2 bases at J, with 12 bases in the middle. The germline V gene has CDR1 LGHDT and CDR2 YNNKEL (reference sequence). The CDR3 has 15 amino acids. CDR3 protein: CASSQRRAGNTEAFF. CDR3 coding DNA: TGTGCCAGCAGCCAACGGAGAGCGGGAAACACTGAAGCTTTCTTT.

At least ten counts were recorded for this clone. The genes are TRBV7-2 and TRBJ2-2, with no clear D. This CDR3 has 14 residues. V shed 5 bases and J shed 7 bases, with 14 bases lying between them. Germline V gene data show CDR1 as SGHTA and CDR2 as FQGNSA. The CDR3 DNA reads as TGTGCCAGCAGCCCGCAGGCGGATGGCGGGGAGCTGTTTTTT. Translated, it gives CASSPQADGGELFF.

The chain links TRBV30 to TRBJ1-3, with 9 bases identical to TRBD1. Germline V lookup: CDR1 GTSNPN, CDR2 SVGIG (reference sequence). The length of the CDR3 is 15 residues. V shed 3 bases and J 4 bases; nucleotides not matched to a gene: 7. The CDR3 here is CAWRNGQGRGNTIYF. For the CDR3, the DNA is TGTGCCTGGAGGAATGGACAGGGGAGGGGAAACACCATATATTTT.

This clone was counted many times. This sequence joins TRBV20-1 and TRBJ2-7, with TRBD2 identical over 8 bases. From germline, CDR1 is DFQATT and CDR2 SNEGSKA (reference sequence). J gave up 6 bases and V 0 bases, and 7 bases lay outside the gene matches. This CDR3 region has 14 residues. The CDR3 DNA reads TGCAGTGCTAGAGATCACGCGGGAGGACCCGAGCAGTACTTC. It encodes CSARDHAGGPEQYF.

This chain joins TRBV19 and TRBJ1-2; D gene ambiguous. This CDR3 spans 13 amino acids. Germline V gene data show CDR1 as LNHDA and CDR2 as SQIVND (reference sequence). V lost 3 bases and J 2 bases, leaving 7 bases between the germline ends. CDR3 protein: CASSIGGNYGYTF. The CDR3 DNA sequence: TGTGCCAGTAGTATCGGCGGCAACTATGGCTACACCTTC.

This clone is medium-sized within its sample. J is TRBJ2-7 and V is TRBV4-2; the D gene could be TRBD1 or TRBD2 (5 bases each). Germline V gives CDR1 LGHNA, CDR2 YNFKEQ. V lost 5 bases to trimming and J lost 3 bases, with 11 bases between them. There are 13 residues in the CDR3. This CDR3 reads CASSKGRDYEQYF. CDR3 bases: TGTGCCAGCAGCAAGGGACGTGACTACGAGCAGTACTTC.

The sample holds many counts of this clone. CDR3 residues: CASGHDRGYQETQYF. The CDR3 nucleotides read TGTGCTAGTGGCCACGACAGGGGATATCAAGAGACCCAGTACTTC. The chain joins TRBV12-5 to TRBJ2-5; 8 nucleotides match TRBD1. This CDR3 has 15 amino acids. The germline CDR1 and CDR2 sequences are LGHNT and FRNRAP. Trimming took 6 bases from V and 2 from J; bases not matched to a gene: 8. Full variable domain (outside the CDR3, taken from reference TRBV12-5 and TRBJ2-5): DARVTQTPRHKVTEMGQEVTMRCQPILGHNTVFWYRQTMMQGLELLAYFRNRAPLDDSGMPKDRFSAEMPDATLATLKIQPSEPRDSAVYFCASGHDRGYQETQYFGPGTRLLVL.

The genes are TRBV12-5 and TRBJ2-7, with D perhaps being TRBD1 or TRBD2 (5 bases each). The ends were cut back, 7 bases at V and 10 bases at J, with 23 bases in the middle. The germline CDR1 and CDR2 sequences are LGHNT and FRNRAP. This CDR3 spans 14 amino acids. This CDR3 reads CASADFRDGPGQYF. In nucleotides, the CDR3 is TGTGCTAGTGCCGACTTTCGGGACGGCCCAGGTCAGTACTTC.

The table lists this clone with many counts. The chain has TRBV5-1 and TRBJ2-3; D not resolved. V lost 0 bases to trimming and J lost 7 bases, with 15 bases between them. Germline CDR1 is SGHRS and CDR2 is YFSETQ. The CDR3 sequence is 15 residues long. CDR3 protein: CASSLVQPPVNTQYF. The CDR3, as DNA: TGCGCCAGCAGCTTGGTGCAGCCGCCGGTAAATACGCAGTATTTT.

This clone has ten or more counts. This chain connects TRBV12-3 or TRBV12-4 to TRBJ1-5; D uncertain. The V end lost 3 bases, the J end lost 5 bases, and 11 bases lay between the germline ends. The CDR3 contains 14 residues. The CDR3 spells CASSFRDRDQPQHF. Written as DNA, the CDR3 is TGTGCCAGCAGTTTCAGAGATCGAGATCAGCCCCAGCATTTT.

This clone has at least ten counts. The chain carries TRBV7-6 and TRBJ2-2; D call uncertain. CDR1 and CDR2 (germline): SGHVS, FNYEAQ. Trimming pared 5 bases from V and 4 bases from J, leaving 11 bases between. The CDR3 length is 14 residues. CDR3 nucleotide sequence: TGTGCCAGCAGCCGGGTAGTGGGCACCGGGGAGCTGTTTTTT. Its translation: CASSRVVGTGELFF.